The rows below give T cell receptor beta chains drawn from one sample of a study of blood T cell repertoires in COVID-19. Produced via immunoSEQ multiplex PCR; TCRdb's table is partial and in-frame only. This sample has some 200,000 clones, with 88% found just once. The specimen sequenced was peripheral blood. These receptor sequences come from a man between 18 and 35 years old with active or convalescent COVID-19. The CDR3 runs from the conserved cysteine through the conserved F or W. D genes are given only for firm matches. Only some rows state a clone size, as once, few, many or a class for expanded clones.

J gene | V gene | clone size | D gene | CDR3 DNA | CDR3 protein
TRBJ2-7 | TRBV27 | - | - | TGTGCCAGCAGTAAGTATATGGGCGAAGAGTCGTCCGAGCAGTACTTC | CASSKYMGEESSEQYF
TRBJ2-5 | TRBV10-2 | - | TRBD2 | TGCGCCAGCAGTTCGACTAGCGGGGGCCAAGAGACCCAGTACTTC | CASSSTSGGQETQYF
TRBJ2-7 | TRBV7-9 | - | TRBD2 | TGTGCCAGCAGCCTCATTCGGGCGGGGGTATGGGTCGAGCAGTACTTC | CASSLIRAGVWVEQYF
TRBJ2-3 | TRBV19 | once | TRBD1 | TGTGCCAGTAGCATGCAGGGGGCCCTCACAGATACGCAGTATTTT | CASSMQGALTDTQYF
TRBJ1-2 | TRBV30 | - | TRBD1 | TGTGCCTGGACCCCCCCCGGGACAGGGGGCTTTGGCTACACCTTC | CAWTPPGTGGFGYTF
TRBJ2-5 | TRBV10-3 | - | - | TGTGCCATCAGTGAGTCGACAAAGGAGACCCAGTACTTC | CAISESTKETQYF
TRBJ1-2 | TRBV6-5 | - | - | TGTGCCAGCACACAGCTAAGCTATGGCTACACCTTC | CASTQLSYGYTF
TRBJ2-1 | TRBV5-1 | - | TRBD2 | TGCGCCAGCAGCCCCATGATGGTGGAGGGGAGGGATGAGCAGTTCTTC | CASSPMMVEGRDEQFF
TRBJ2-7 | TRBV20-1 | - | - | TGCAGTGCTATTGAGTCTGGGGCCCCTAGGGAGCAGTACTTC | CSAIESGAPREQYF
TRBJ2-1 | TRBV6-4 | - | TRBD2 | TGTGCCAGCAGTGCGCCGGGACTAGCGGGATACAATGAGCAGTTCTTC | CASSAPGLAGYNEQFF
TRBJ2-7 | TRBV5-6 | - | - | TGTGCCAGCAGCTTGGGTACAGGGAACTACGAGCAGTACTTC | CASSLGTGNYEQYF
TRBJ2-2 | TRBV7-6 | few | TRBD1 | TGTGCCAGCAGCAAAGAGACAGGGGTAAACATCGGGGAGCTGTTTTTT | CASSKETGVNIGELFF
TRBJ1-2 | TRBV19 | - | TRBD1 | TGTGCCACCAGAAATCCGACAGGGACACTCTATGGCTACACCTTC | CATRNPTGTLYGYTF
TRBJ2-2 | TRBV9 | - | - | TGTGCCAGCAGCAACGGACTAAACACCGGGGAGCTGTTTTTT | CASSNGLNTGELFF
TRBJ2-7 | TRBV5-8 | - | - | TGTGCCAGCAGCCCCAGGGGCCGACCTACTGACGAGCAGTACTTC | CASSPRGRPTDEQYF
TRBJ1-6 | TRBV4-1 | - | TRBD1 | TGCGCCAGCAGCCACCTCTCCCAGGGGGCGGATTCACCCCTCCACTTT | CASSHLSQGADSPLHF
TRBJ1-1 | TRBV6-5 | - | TRBD1 | TGTGCCAGCAGTTACTCCCCGGACAGGTGGCCTGAAGCTTTCTTT | CASSYSPDRWPEAFF
TRBJ2-3 | TRBV19 | - | TRBD2 | TGTGCCAGTAGGGATACATCTAGCGGGAGGCGAGGAGATACGCAGTATTTT | CASRDTSSGRRGDTQYF
TRBJ2-7 | TRBV11-2 | - | - | TGTGCCAGCAGCTTAGTTTCGTCCGAGCAGTACTTC | CASSLVSSEQYF
TRBJ2-7 | TRBV3-1/TRBV3-2 | - | TRBD2 | TGTGCCAGCAGCCAACGTCGGGGGGCCTACGAGCAGTACTTC | CASSQRRGAYEQYF
TRBJ2-2 | TRBV19 | - | - | TGTGCCAGTACATCAGGGACGAACACCGGGGAGCTGTTTTTT | CASTSGTNTGELFF
TRBJ1-2 | TRBV5-5 | - | TRBD1 | TGTGCCAGCAGCTCGTCCCGGGACAGGGGCGGCTACACCTTC | CASSSSRDRGGYTF
TRBJ2-7 | TRBV20-1 | - | TRBD2 | TGCAGTGCTAGTACCGGACTAGCGGGAGTCTACGACGAGCAGTACTTC | CSASTGLAGVYDEQYF
TRBJ2-4 | TRBV19 | - | - | TGTGCCAGTACAATCAATGGGGACTTAGCCAAAAACATTCAGTACTTC | CASTINGDLAKNIQYF
TRBJ1-2 | TRBV7-2 | - | - | TGTGCCAGCAGCTTATGGAATTCCAGGGTCCCCCGCTATGGCTACACCTTC | CASSLWNSRVPRYGYTF
TRBJ2-3 | TRBV5-1 | once | - | TGCGCCAGCAGCATAGCACCAGATACGCAGTATTTT | CASSIAPDTQYF
TRBJ2-7 | TRBV7-8 | - | TRBD2 | TGTGCCAGCAGCTGGAGGACTAGCGGCGAGCAGTACTTC | CASSWRTSGEQYF
TRBJ1-2 | TRBV18 | - | TRBD1 | TGTGCCAGCTCACCACCTGGACAGGCTAACTATGGCTACACCTTC | CASSPPGQANYGYTF
TRBJ2-3 | TRBV5-8 | - | TRBD1 | TGTGCCAGCAGCACAATCCGGGACAGGGGAGGAGCAGATACGCAGTATTTT | CASSTIRDRGGADTQYF
TRBJ1-2 | TRBV28 | - | - | TGTGCCAGCAGTCGGGGGGGCTACACCTTC | CASSRGGYTF
TRBJ2-2 | TRBV4-2 | - | - | TGTGCCAGCAGCCAAGAAAGGGGGTTGTCGGGGATTACTCGTGACGGGGAGCTGTTTTTT | CASSQERGLSGITRDGELFF
TRBJ2-1 | TRBV14 | - | - | TGTGCCAGCAGCCAAGATGAACGGCGGGCCTCCTACAATGAGCAGTTCTTC | CASSQDERRASYNEQFF
TRBJ2-2 | TRBV5-1 | - | TRBD1 | TGCGCCAGCAGCCCCGGGACAGAGTCTCTGACCGGGGAGCTGTTTTTT | CASSPGTESLTGELFF
TRBJ2-2 | TRBV5-8 | - | - | TGTGCCAGCAGCTTGGGGCAGGTCAGCACCGGGGAGCTGTTTTTT | CASSLGQVSTGELFF
TRBJ2-2 | TRBV10-3 | few | - | TGTGCCATCAGGGTATCGAGTAGCGCCGGGGAGCTGTTTTTT | CAIRVSSSAGELFF
TRBJ1-5 | TRBV2 | - | TRBD1 | TGTGCCAGCAGTGTACAGGGGATAAGCAATCAGCCCCAGCATTTT | CASSVQGISNQPQHF
TRBJ1-5 | TRBV20-1 | - | - | TGCAGTGCTAGTGGAAGCCGTGATCAGCCCCAGCATTTT | CSASGSRDQPQHF